These 20 T cell receptor beta chains originate from one sample sequenced in a study of shared clonotypes between healthy human individuals. The data were produced by immunoSEQ multiplex PCR, yet TCRdb's version contains in-frame clones alone and is incomplete. The table includes over 1.4 million clones, roughly 95% detected once. The specimen sequenced was naive CD4+ T cells sorted from blood. Subset defined: CD45RA+ positively selected. These receptors all stem from a man aged 25-40 years in good health.

This chain joins TRBV28 and TRBJ2-3; 9 bases align to TRBD1. CDR1 is MDHEN, CDR2 SYDVKM, per germline. The CDR3 length is 14 residues. The V segment lost 6 bases and the J segment 1 base; nucleotides outside the gene matches: 2. For the CDR3, the DNA is TGTGCCAGCAGCCGGACAGGGGGCACAGATACGCAGTATTTT. Amino acid sequence: CASSRTGGTDTQYF.

This chain uses TRBV5-1 with TRBJ1-1, with unresolved D. Germline CDR1 and CDR2: SGHRS and YFSETQ. Trimming stripped 3 bases from V and 5 bases from J, with 17 bases between. The CDR3 consists of 15 residues. The CDR3 loop reads CASSYGDGVRTEAFF. The CDR3 nucleotides are TGCGCCAGCAGCTACGGGGATGGGGTCAGGACTGAAGCTTTCTTT.

The rearrangement uses TRBV15 and TRBJ1-1; D call uncertain. This CDR3 is built from 11 residues. Germline assignment: CDR1 LNHNV and CDR2 YYDKDF (reference sequence). Trimming cost V 4 bases and J 11 bases, with 11 bases left between them. The CDR3 loop is CATSNHGQAFF. CDR3 DNA: TGTGCCACCAGCAATCACGGTCAGGCTTTCTTT.

The J gene is TRBJ1-2, the V gene TRBV6-1; no definite D call. V lost 7 bases, J lost 0 bases, and 15 bases lay in between. From germline, CDR1 is MNHNS and CDR2 SASEGT. The length of the CDR3 is 15 residues. CDR3 sequence (DNA): TGTGCCAGCACTTTGCGGCACAGCTCTAACTATGGCTACACCTTC. It codes for CASTLRHSSNYGYTF.

Comments on this clone: The sample contains more than one DNA sequence encoding this CDR3. The chain employs TRBV5-1 and TRBJ1-1; D not certain. Germline V CDR1 and CDR2: SGHRS, YFSETQ. The V gene lost 1 base and the J gene lost 0 bases, with 7 bases spanning the gap. The CDR3 runs to 14 residues. CDR3 coding DNA: TGCGCCAGCAGCTTGAGGGCTCTGAACACTGAAGCTTTCTTT. It encodes CASSLRALNTEAFF.

This chain uses TRBV7-9 with TRBJ2-2; weak D call: TRBD1 (5 bases). There are 17 residues in the CDR3. The germline CDR1 and CDR2 sequences are SEHNR and FQNEAQ (reference sequence). The germline V and J ends were trimmed by 1 base and 0 bases, with 12 bases remaining between them. This CDR3 is CASSLGRGRSNTGELFF. As DNA, the CDR3 is TGTGCCAGCAGCTTAGGAAGGGGCCGATCGAACACCGGGGAGCTGTTTTTT.

The rearrangement links TRBV14 to TRBJ2-1; D may be TRBD1 or TRBD2 (5 bases each). Deletions cut 4 bases from V and 0 bases from J, with 19 bases between. CDR3 length: 18 amino acids. Germline CDR1 and CDR2: SGHDN and FVKESK. The CDR3 nucleotides are TGTGCCAGCAGCCCTCAATCTGGGACGGCGAGCTCCTACAATGAGCAGTTCTTC. Amino acids: CASSPQSGTASSYNEQFF.

The rearrangement joins TRBV7-3 to TRBJ2-7; 7 bases agree with TRBD1. The V gene's germline CDR1 is SGHTA and CDR2 FQGTGA. V lost 5 bases to trimming and J lost 7 bases; unmatched junction nucleotides: 11. CDR3 length equals 14 residues. CDR3 nucleotide sequence: TGTGCCAGCAGCCCGACAGGGCACTACGGGGAGCAGTACTTC. It yields the protein CASSPTGHYGEQYF.

This chain uses TRBV6-5 with TRBJ1-2, with 7 nucleotides matching TRBD1. Germline V gene lookup returns CDR1 MNHEY and CDR2 SVGAGI. CDR3 size: 16 residues. The ends lost 0 bases at V and 7 bases at J; junction bases unmatched: 11. The CDR3, as DNA: TGTGCCAGCAGTTACTCGAAAGGGGGCGGCCTGTTTGGCTACACCTTC. Translation gives CASSYSKGGGLFGYTF.

The chain carries TRBV2 and TRBJ1-6; TRBD1 might be the D (5 bases). V lost 3 bases and J 8 bases, leaving 8 bases between the germline ends. Germline loops: CDR1 SNHLY, CDR2 FYNNEI. This CDR3 has 13 amino acids. The CDR3 DNA sequence: TGTGCCAGCAGTGATACGGGGGATTCACCCCTCCACTTT. Amino acids: CASSDTGDSPLHF.

As regards this clone: The sample contains more than one DNA sequence encoding this CDR3. The chain joins TRBV9 to TRBJ2-3; weak D call: TRBD1 (5 bases). The CDR3 is made up of 15 amino acids. Per the germline V gene, CDR1 is SGDLS and CDR2 is YYNGEE. V was shortened by 0 bases and J by 1 base, with 9 bases between the two germline ends. CDR3 sequence (DNA): TGTGCCAGCAGCGTAGATAGGGGTGGCACAGATACGCAGTATTTT. Translated: CASSVDRGGTDTQYF.

This clone occurred once. The rearrangement links TRBV4-3 to TRBJ2-4; D is perhaps TRBD2 (6 bases). Germline loops: CDR1 LGHNA, CDR2 YSLEER. This CDR3 has 15 amino acids. V dropped 0 bases and J dropped 8 bases, with 14 bases sitting between them. CDR3 bases: TGCGCCAGCAGCCAAGATATTGTGGGGGAGGACATTCAGTACTTC. This translates into CASSQDIVGEDIQYF.

The V gene is TRBV6-1, the J gene TRBJ2-7, with TRBD2 identical over 11 bases. The CDR3 is made up of 15 amino acids. The ends lost 5 bases at V and 2 bases at J; junction bases unmatched: 5. Germline V gives CDR1 MNHNS, CDR2 SASEGT. Here the CDR3 DNA reads TGTGCCAGCAGTACACTAGCGGGAGAAACCTACGAGCAGTACTTC. It specifies CASSTLAGETYEQYF.

The chain employs TRBV4-3 and TRBJ2-7, with a tentative D call TRBD2 (5 bases). Germline CDR1 reads LGHNA; CDR2 reads YSLEER. The length of the CDR3 is 14 residues. Trimming shortened V by 2 bases and J by 3 bases, and 11 bases separated the two germline ends. The CDR3 loop is CASSQMAGGYEQYF. DNA for the CDR3: TGCGCCAGCAGCCAAATGGCCGGAGGCTACGAGCAGTACTTC.

The chain has TRBV2 and TRBJ2-3; D not certain. Trimming removed 8 bases from V and 6 bases from J, with 9 bases in between. The CDR3 length is 11 residues. CDR1 is SNHLY, CDR2 FYNNEI, per germline. In DNA form, the CDR3 reads TGTGCCAGCTCTCGTAGCGATACGCAGTATTTT. It codes for CASSRSDTQYF.

The chain employs TRBV4-1 and TRBJ2-1; 12 nucleotides match TRBD2. The CDR3 contains 15 residues. Germline CDR1 MGHRA, CDR2 YSYEKL. V lost 1 base to trimming and J lost 8 bases; unmatched junction nucleotides: 3. The CDR3 coding sequence is TGCGCCAGCAGCCAAGGACTAGCGGGAGCCCATGAGCAGTTCTTC. Translated: CASSQGLAGAHEQFF.

Concerning this clone: In the same sample, other DNA sequences code for this CDR3. This rearrangement joins TRBV18 to TRBJ2-7; 8 positions match TRBD2. Germline V gene data show CDR1 as KGHSH and CDR2 as LQKENI. Trimming removed 1 base from V and 2 bases from J; junction bases left unmatched: 1. CDR3 length: 14 residues. CDR3 DNA: TGTGCCAGCTCACCACTAGCGGGAACCTACGAGCAGTACTTC. Its translation: CASSPLAGTYEQYF.

V is TRBV7-6 and J is TRBJ2-1, with TRBD2 matching 10 bases. The CDR3 consists of 15 residues. Per germline, CDR1 SGHVS and CDR2 FNYEAQ. The V and J ends lost 1 base and 7 bases, in that order; junction bases with no gene match: 4. The CDR3 nucleotides read TGTGCCAGCAGCTTAGGCCCTAGCGGGAGTAATGAGCAGTTCTTC. The encoded protein is CASSLGPSGSNEQFF.

J is TRBJ1-5 and V is TRBV19; D perhaps matches TRBD1 (6 bases). Germline assignment: CDR1 LNHDA and CDR2 SQIVND (reference sequence). The CDR3 loop spans 17 amino acids. The V end was cut by 7 bases, the J end by 3 bases, with 22 bases between. Here the CDR3 DNA reads TGTGCCAGTAACTCACCCGGCCGGGACACCCTCAATCAGCCCCAGCATTTT. Translated, it gives CASNSPGRDTLNQPQHF. Based on the CDR3 plus reference TRBV19 and TRBJ1-5, the full variable domain is DGGITQSPKYLFRKEGQNVTLSCEQNLNHDAMYWYRQDPGQGLRLIYYSQIVNDFQKGDIAEGYSVSREKKESFPLTVTSAQKNPTAFYLCASNSPGRDTLNQPQHFGDGTRLSIL.

The chain employs TRBV18 and TRBJ1-2; tentatively, D is TRBD1 (5 bases). V lost 3 bases and J 4 bases, leaving 18 bases between the germline ends. Per germline, CDR1 KGHSH and CDR2 LQKENI. CDR3 size: 16 residues. CDR3 DNA: TGTGCCAGCTCACCCACGACAGTACTCGGAGGCTATGGCTACACCTTC. Protein product: CASSPTTVLGGYGYTF.